The 32 T cell receptor beta chains below were found in one sample sequenced in a study of CD8+ T cells in alopecia areata. The treatment here: oral pan-JAK inhibitor, 5-10 mg twice daily. Reverse transcribed after extraction, RNA yielded cDNA as the sequencing template. Clones were read by immunoSEQ multiplex PCR, and TCRdb kept only the in-frame ones, dropping some. The repertoire includes some 150,000 clones, about 54% of them detected once, and roughly 16% sits in the top ten. This specimen consisted of CD4+ T cells sorted from blood, obtained between weeks 55 and 65, from a patient treated with tofacitinib. Receptors were obtained from a human donor with alopecia areata.

V and J are TRBV2 and TRBJ1-1, with D perhaps TRBD1 (5 bases). In germline, CDR1 is SNHLY, CDR2 FYNNEI. The length of the CDR3 is 14 residues. V was pared by 6 bases and J by 1 base, with 12 bases between. The CDR3 coding sequence is TGTGCCAGCAGGGCCGGGGGATCGAACACTGAAGCTTTCTTT. Translation gives CASRAGGSNTEAFF.

This chain joins TRBV6-4 and TRBJ1-1; no clear D. The germline CDR1 and CDR2 sequences are MRHNA and SNTAGT. The CDR3 is made up of 14 amino acids. V dropped 4 bases and J dropped 1 base, with 10 bases sitting between them. CDR3 nucleotide sequence: TGTGCCAGCAGTGTAGGCAGAAAGAACACTGAAGCTTTCTTT. Residues: CASSVGRKNTEAFF.

The CDR3 DNA reads TGTGCCATCAACCCGACAGGGGACTATGGCTACACCTTC. Protein: CAINPTGDYGYTF. V is TRBV10-3 and J is TRBJ1-2; TRBD1 matches at 8 bases. J was trimmed by 3 bases and V by 7 bases; bases with no gene match: 4. Germline CDR1 is ENHRY and CDR2 is SYGVKD. This CDR3 comprises 13 residues.

This sequence joins TRBV29-1 and TRBJ1-4; TRBD1 might be the D (5 bases). This CDR3 has 12 residues. Germline CDR1 reads SQVTM; CDR2 reads ANQGSEA. V lost 1 base and J lost 7, with 7 bases in between. The CDR3 protein is CSVEGTGEKLFF. For the CDR3, the DNA is TGCAGCGTTGAAGGAACAGGTGAAAAACTGTTTTTT.

The rearrangement links TRBV2 to TRBJ1-1; D unresolved. V gave up 6 bases and J gave up 10 bases, with 24 bases separating them. CDR3 size: 15 residues. Germline CDR1 and CDR2: SNHLY and FYNNEI. The CDR3: CASSDPGSTGSRAFF. The CDR3 DNA sequence: TGTGCCAGCAGCGACCCGGGGTCTACGGGCAGTAGAGCTTTCTTT. The variable domain in full, completed from reference TRBV2 and TRBJ1-1, reads EPEVTQTPSHQVTQMGQEVILRCVPISNHLYFYWYRQILGQKVEFLVSFYNNEISEKSEIFDDQFSVERPDGSNFTLKIRSTKLEDSAMYFCASSDPGSTGSRAFFGQGTRLTVV.

To note about this clone: Other DNA sequences in the same sample also yield this CDR3. The chain recombines TRBV7-2 with TRBJ1-6; the D gene is possibly TRBD1 (6 bases). The germline V gene has CDR1 SGHTA and CDR2 FQGNSA. The CDR3 is 14 residues long. Trimming pared 3 bases from V and 3 bases from J, leaving 6 bases between. The CDR3 spells CASSFRGYNSPLHF. CDR3 DNA sequence: TGTGCCAGCAGCTTCAGGGGCTATAATTCACCCCTCCACTTT.

This clone was detected a few times. V gene TRBV21-1 combines with J gene TRBJ2-7; the D segment call TRBD1 is taken from the table without a DNA check. TRBV21-1 has pseudogene status. This CDR3 contains 15 residues. In DNA, the CDR3 is TGTGCCAGCAGCAAAGAACAGTCGTCCTCCTACGAGCAGTACTTC. This gives the protein CASSKEQSSSYEQYF.

This clone appeared a few times. This chain links TRBV30 with TRBJ1-1; TRBD1 matches 7 bases. Trimming cost V 3 bases and J 5 bases; bases outside gene matches: 6. The CDR3 sequence is 13 residues long. Germline values: CDR1 GTSNPN, CDR2 SVGIG (reference sequence). The CDR3 region has the DNA TGTGCCTGGAGCGCAGGGGGAAGGACTGAAGCTTTCTTT. It specifies CAWSAGGRTEAFF.

This sequence joins TRBV9 and TRBJ2-7, with D maybe TRBD1 (6 bases). Trimming took 4 bases from V and 5 from J, leaving 16 bases between them. The CDR3 is 14 amino acids. Germline lookup yields CDR1 SGDLS and CDR2 YYNGEE. CDR3 loop: CASSPRDKVDEQYF. CDR3 sequence (DNA): TGTGCCAGCAGCCCTCGGGACAAGGTGGACGAGCAGTACTTC.

The chain joins TRBV29-1 to TRBJ2-1, with D perhaps matching TRBD2 (6 bases). The CDR3 loop spans 12 amino acids. Trimming stripped 8 bases from V and 8 bases from J, with 16 bases between. Looked up from germline, CDR1 is SQVTM and CDR2 is ANQGSEA. The CDR3 region has the DNA TGCAGCTCCGCACGTTGGGGGGATGAGCAGTTCTTC. Translated, it gives CSSARWGDEQFF.

The rearrangement links TRBV29-1 to TRBJ2-2, with a tentative D call TRBD1 (5 bases). The CDR3 length is 13 residues. Germline assignment: CDR1 SQVTM and CDR2 ANQGSEA. V was pared by 7 bases and J by 5 bases, with 14 bases between. CDR3 protein: CSGKMTVTGELFF. Written as DNA, the CDR3 is TGCAGCGGAAAAATGACAGTTACCGGGGAGCTGTTTTTT.

The CDR3 here is CASSLESSSSGANVLTF. CDR3 nucleotides: TGTGCCAGCAGCTTAGAAAGCAGTAGCTCTGGGGCCAACGTCCTGACTTTC. The rearrangement links TRBV11-3 to TRBJ2-6; D remains ambiguous. The CDR3 is made up of 17 amino acids. Trimming stripped 0 bases from V and 0 bases from J, with 9 bases between. Germline assignment: CDR1 SGHNT and CDR2 YENEEA.

This sequence joins TRBV2 and TRBJ1-5, with D possibly being TRBD1 (5 bases). The CDR3 covers 13 residues. Looked up from germline, CDR1 is SNHLY and CDR2 is FYNNEI. V was pared by 7 bases and J by 1 base, with 8 bases between. CDR3 sequence (DNA): TGTGCCAGCATGGGGACCAGCAATCAGCCCCAGCATTTT. Its translation: CASMGTSNQPQHF.

The rearrangement uses TRBV9 and TRBJ1-2; no firm D call. The length of the CDR3 is 18 residues. Trimming left V 0 bases short and J 5 bases short, with 23 bases between. Germline V lookup: CDR1 SGDLS, CDR2 YYNGEE. The CDR3 DNA is TGTGCCAGCAGCGTAGAGGAGGGCAGGACTCGGTCTGGGTATGGCTACACCTTC. Protein: CASSVEEGRTRSGYGYTF.

This clone showed up just a few times. The genes are TRBV18 and TRBJ1-6; perhaps TRBD1 as D (6 bases). The V gene's germline CDR1 is KGHSH and CDR2 LQKENI. V shed 3 bases and J shed 7 bases, with 13 bases lying between them. The CDR3 is made up of 15 amino acids. This CDR3 is CASSPRDTSNSPLHF. CDR3 coding DNA: TGTGCCAGCTCACCTCGGGACACCTCAAATTCACCCCTCCACTTT.

This clone was detected a few times. This chain connects TRBV7-2 to TRBJ1-2, with D unresolved. Per the germline V gene, CDR1 is SGHTA and CDR2 is FQGNSA. Trimming left V 5 bases short and J 5 bases short, with 12 bases between. The CDR3 is 13 amino acids. DNA of the CDR3: TGTGCCAGCAGCGACGGACGAGCGTATGGCTACACCTTC. Encoded protein: CASSDGRAYGYTF. Based on the CDR3 plus reference TRBV7-2 and TRBJ1-2, the full variable domain is GAGVSQSPSNKVTEKGKDVELRCDPISGHTALYWYRQSLGQGLEFLIYFQGNSAPDKSGLPSDRFSAERTGGSVSTLTIQRTQQEDSAVYLCASSDGRAYGYTFGSGTRLTVV.

This sequence joins TRBV11-2 and TRBJ2-1, with D unresolved. The CDR3 is 15 amino acids. From germline, CDR1 is SGHAT and CDR2 FQNNGV. The V end was cut by 0 bases, the J end by 8 bases, with 14 bases between. CDR3 amino acids: CASSLESIYPHEQFF. The CDR3 DNA reads as TGTGCCAGCAGCTTAGAATCCATCTACCCCCATGAGCAGTTCTTC.

Note on this clone: Within the sample, other DNA sequences also encode this same CDR3. V usage is TRBV7-9 and J usage is TRBJ2-5, with 8 bases lining up with TRBD1. The CDR3 extends over 14 amino acids. V dropped 5 bases and J dropped 5; count of bases not matched to a gene: 7. The germline V gene encodes CDR1 SEHNR and CDR2 FQNEAQ (reference sequence). CDR3 DNA sequence: TGTGCCAGCAGCCCAGGGGGCGCTTGGGAGACCCAGTACTTC. The encoded protein is CASSPGGAWETQYF.

V usage is TRBV20-1 and J usage is TRBJ1-2, with no clear D. Deletions cut 5 bases from V and 6 bases from J, with 10 bases between. The CDR3 contains 11 residues. CDR1 is DFQATT, CDR2 SNEGSKA, per germline (reference sequence). The DNA for the CDR3 is TGCAGTGCTCCGCAACCGGATGGCTACACCTTC. This translates into CSAPQPDGYTF.

This clone was recorded a few times. The chain uses TRBV30 and TRBJ2-3, with unresolved D. Per germline, CDR1 GTSNPN and CDR2 SVGIG (reference sequence). There are 15 residues in the CDR3. V gave up 0 bases and J gave up 0 bases, with 10 bases separating them. CDR3 DNA: TGTGCCTGGAGTGTCGTCGCCCCTAGCACAGATACGCAGTATTTT. It specifies CAWSVVAPSTDTQYF.

V gene TRBV19 combines with J gene TRBJ1-6; D unresolved. Germline CDR1 LNHDA, CDR2 SQIVND (reference sequence). Trimming shortened V by 6 bases and J by 3 bases, and 3 bases separated the two germline ends. The CDR3 has 12 amino acids. CDR3 region: CASSLYNSPLHF. CDR3 bases: TGTGCCAGTAGCCTCTATAATTCACCCCTCCACTTT.

V is TRBV30 and J is TRBJ1-2; D is uncertain. V was clipped by 0 bases and J by 8 bases, with 19 bases between them. CDR1 GTSNPN and CDR2 SVGIG come from the germline V gene (reference sequence). This CDR3 is built from 15 residues. The CDR3 here is CAWSVIGRELQGYTF. For the CDR3, the DNA is TGTGCCTGGAGTGTAATTGGGAGGGAACTACAAGGCTACACCTTC.

The rearrangement joins TRBV4-1 to TRBJ2-5; tentative D call: TRBD2 (5 bases). CDR3 length: 14 amino acids. The germline gives CDR1 MGHRA, CDR2 YSYEKL. The V and J ends lost 1 base and 5 bases respectively, with 11 bases between them. Here the CDR3 reads CASSQAPGEETQYF. In DNA, the CDR3 is TGCGCCAGCAGCCAAGCCCCCGGGGAGGAGACCCAGTACTTC.

This clone was counted between two and nine times. V and J are TRBV5-1 and TRBJ1-2, with D unclear. The V gene's germline CDR1 is SGHRS and CDR2 YFSETQ. The CDR3 loop spans 14 amino acids. V lost 4 bases to trimming and J lost 4 bases, with 14 bases between them. CDR3 bases: TGCGCCAGCAGCCGGAAGGCAGCACTCTATGGCTACACCTTC. Amino acids: CASSRKAALYGYTF.

The table lists this clone with a few counts. The rearrangement links TRBV5-1 to TRBJ1-2; 9 positions match TRBD1. The CDR3 has 15 amino acids. V dropped 0 bases and J dropped 6; count of bases not matched to a gene: 6. Germline V gene sequence: CDR1 SGHRS, CDR2 YFSETQ. CDR3 sequence: CASSLDRGQVDGYTF. The CDR3 region has the DNA TGCGCCAGCAGCTTGGACAGGGGGCAGGTTGATGGCTACACCTTC.

V gene TRBV5-6 combines with J gene TRBJ1-3; no clear D. The CDR3 sequence is 19 residues long. Deletions cut 4 bases from V and 0 bases from J, with 23 bases between. Germline lookup yields CDR1 SGHDT and CDR2 YYEEEE. Here the CDR3 DNA reads TGTGCCAGCAGCGCTGATCCCTATATCCACAGCATCTCTGGAAACACCATATATTTT. Its translation is CASSADPYIHSISGNTIYF.

The chain combines TRBV29-1 with TRBJ1-2; TRBD1 might be the D (6 bases). This CDR3 is 13 amino acids long. Germline lookup yields CDR1 SQVTM and CDR2 ANQGSEA. Trimming left V 0 bases short and J 4 bases short, with 9 bases between. Here the CDR3 reads CSVEDRGGYGYTF. The CDR3 coding sequence is TGCAGCGTTGAAGACAGGGGAGGCTATGGCTACACCTTC.

This chain uses TRBV27 with TRBJ1-2, with D hard to call. The CDR3 runs 14 residues. V lost 4 bases and J 5 bases, leaving 14 bases between the germline ends. Germline V gene sequence: CDR1 MNHEY, CDR2 SMNVEV (reference sequence). DNA of the CDR3: TGTGCCAGCAGTTCCACCCCTCATTTTTATGGCTACACCTTC. It yields the protein CASSSTPHFYGYTF.

The chain has TRBV29-1 and TRBJ2-7; the match to TRBD2 covers 13 bases. Germline V lookup: CDR1 SQVTM, CDR2 ANQGSEA. V dropped 2 bases and J dropped 5; count of bases not matched to a gene: 3. The CDR3 loop spans 14 amino acids. The CDR3 DNA reads as TGCAGCGTTGAAAGGACTAGCGGGGGCCACGAGCAGTACTTC. It specifies CSVERTSGGHEQYF.

The gene calls are TRBV5-1 and TRBJ1-1; 9 positions match TRBD1. Trimming cost V 5 bases and J 1 base; bases outside gene matches: 18. The CDR3 has 19 residues. CDR1 is SGHRS and CDR2 is YFSETQ in the germline V gene. The CDR3 region has the DNA TGCGCCAGCAGTCGTTCGGGACAGGGAGGTTTCGGGAAGAACACTGAAGCTTTCTTT. It yields the protein CASSRSGQGGFGKNTEAFF.

This chain links TRBV6-6 with TRBJ1-1; D not resolved. The V gene's germline CDR1 is MNHNY and CDR2 SVGAGI (reference sequence). This CDR3 has 11 amino acids. V shed 5 bases and J shed 3 bases, with 4 bases lying between them. The CDR3 spells CASSAYTEAFF. In nucleotides, the CDR3 is TGTGCCAGCAGTGCGTACACTGAAGCTTTCTTT.

This chain connects TRBV4-1 to TRBJ2-5, with 9 bases fitting TRBD2. The CDR3 consists of 14 residues. Unmatched junction bases numbered 4, after V lost 3 bases and J lost 5 bases. The germline gives CDR1 MGHRA, CDR2 YSYEKL. CDR3: CASSQSGLAETQYF. The CDR3 nucleotides read TGCGCCAGCAGCCAGTCGGGACTAGCCGAGACCCAGTACTTC.